The entry below describes one TCR beta chain. Its antigen remains unidentified. Base qualities are not provided; no much larger clone lies one nucleotide away. At diagnosis, tumor, uninvolved tumor-adjacent lung and peripheral blood were collected and then preserved as a mix of FFPE and fresh-frozen material. For TCR repertoire profiling, blood samples were analyzed as peripheral blood mononuclear cells. The immunoSEQ Assay was used to sequence TCR beta CDR3 regions from DNA. Concerning the study's data processing: T cell density was computed as TCR beta template counts normalized to usable DNA estimated by amplifying housekeeping genes. Richness was estimated using the preseqR package, with extrapolation to 400,000 templates for PBMC samples and to 120,000 templates for tissue samples. Clonality was calculated as one minus Pielou's evenness. Differential abundance testing on productive amino-acid clonotypes, with a minimum total count of 5 and an alpha of 0.1, was used to identify tissue-enriched TCRs. The Jaccard Index and the Morisita Overlap Index were used to measure how much the repertoires overlapped between compartments. GLIPH clustered TCR beta CDR3s with public tetramer-defined viral CDR3s; viral motifs required at least three viral sequences plus V-gene enrichment. Not all clones reach the TCRdb copy of this immuneACCESS table, which keeps in-frame sequences only. Checked studies attribute under half of the gap to unresolved V genes and leave the rest unexplained. The V and J calls and clone size come from that table; D and trimming were worked out from the DNA. This sample holds some 30,000 clones; roughly three quarters were observed only once. The biggest ten clones account for around a third of the sample.

This specimen belongs to a study of T cells in localized non-small cell lung cancer (dated by TCRdb to 2018 to 2020). Regarding the study in general: T cell repertoires of more than 200 early-stage NSCLC patients were analyzed, with tumors being compared against uninvolved tumor-adjacent lungs. The cohort comprised roughly 220 treatment-naïve NSCLC patients with resected, localized lung tumors. NSCLC patients had a mean age of roughly 64 years, and around 140 were male and about 110 female.

The germline V gene (reference sequence) supplies CDR1 LNHDA and CDR2 SQIVND. The CDR3 covers 13 residues, taking in both the cysteine and the phenylalanine. The retained sequence is limited to the CDR3, 39 bases, with the frame set at the first base. V is reduced by 1 base and J by 2 bases, leaving a spacing of 5 bases between them. Study-level results and caveats: Because the study design was exploratory, TCR variables were selected using unadjusted p-values without false-discovery rate correction. The highest T cell clonality was observed in uninvolved tumor-adjacent lung, where clonality exceeded that of tumor, suggesting that antigenic responses were more focused in uninvolved tumor-adjacent lung. Because multi-region tumor sequencing was not done, intratumor heterogeneity could not be ruled out. A median of 57 of the top 100 tumor clones turned up in the paired uninvolved adjacent lung, and under 30 of those clones also ranked among the top 100 of that same adjacent lung. Longer overall survival was associated with higher blood T cell density, whereas shorter survival was associated with higher adjacent-lung clonality.

The chain links TRBV19 with TRBJ1-1, with the identity of the D gene unclear. The TCR was taken from a male donor aged 60 or older with stage II squamous cell lung carcinoma. Material: peripheral blood, obtained before any cancer treatment. Read as DNA, the sequence is TGTGCCAGTAGTATAGGGGATAACACTGAAGCTTTCTTT. Its translation reads: CASSIGDNTEAFF.